This is a list of T cell receptor beta chains from one sample in a study of CD8 T cells in Susac syndrome. MiXCR, applied by TCRdb to the immunoSEQ multiplex PCR reads, yields one record per CDR3 protein. Found here are about 290,000 distinct CDR3 sequences, 65% to 90% of them singletons; the top ten hold 0.21%. Material: CD8+ T cells from PBMCs. All receptors come from a human donor with multiple sclerosis. Both conserved end residues are part of each CDR3. D genes are given only for firm matches. Only some rows state a clone size, as once, few, many or a class for expanded clones.

clone_size: NA
j_call: TRBJ2-5
v_call: TRBV2
d_call: TRBD2
cdr3_nt: TGTGCCAGCAGTGAAACCCTAGCGGGTTTAAGGGCAGAGACCCAGCACTTC
cdr3_aa: CASSETLAGLRAETQHF

clone_size: NA
j_call: TRBJ1-2
v_call: TRBV15
d_call: TRBD1
cdr3_nt: TGTGCCACCAGCACCGCAGGACAGGGGGCTGGCTACACCTTC
cdr3_aa: CATSTAGQGAGYTF

clone_size: few
j_call: TRBJ2-7
v_call: TRBV6-2/TRBV6-3
d_call: NA
cdr3_nt: TGTGCCAGCACTCGCGGGCATGCCTACGAGCAGTACTTC
cdr3_aa: CASTRGHAYEQYF

clone_size: NA
j_call: TRBJ2-3
v_call: TRBV6-5
d_call: NA
cdr3_nt: TGTGCCAGCAGTTACTCGCCAGCTACGGCAGATACGCAGTATTTT
cdr3_aa: CASSYSPATADTQYF

clone_size: once
j_call: TRBJ2-5
v_call: TRBV19
d_call: NA
cdr3_nt: TGTGCCAGTAGTATCATGGGCAACCCGCAAGAGACCCAGTACTTC
cdr3_aa: CASSIMGNPQETQYF

clone_size: NA
j_call: TRBJ1-3
v_call: TRBV15
d_call: NA
cdr3_nt: TGTGCCACCAGCAGGGGAGGGCTTGAGGAAAACACCATATATTTT
cdr3_aa: CATSRGGLEENTIYF

clone_size: few
j_call: TRBJ2-2
v_call: TRBV24-1
d_call: NA
cdr3_nt: TGTGCCACCGGCAGCGACATTTTCCCCGGGGAGCTGTTTTTT
cdr3_aa: CATGSDIFPGELFF

clone_size: few
j_call: TRBJ2-2
v_call: TRBV7-6
d_call: NA
cdr3_nt: TGTGCCAGCAGCGCTACATTGGACACCGGGGAGCTGTTTTTT
cdr3_aa: CASSATLDTGELFF

clone_size: NA
j_call: TRBJ2-7
v_call: TRBV6-2/TRBV6-3
d_call: NA
cdr3_nt: TGTGCCAGCAGCATTACGGGGGACGGGATCTACGAGCAGTACTTC
cdr3_aa: CASSITGDGIYEQYF

clone_size: NA
j_call: TRBJ2-1
v_call: TRBV29-1
d_call: TRBD2
cdr3_nt: TGCAGCGTTGTGTCAGCGGGAGGGGTTTACAATGAGCAGTTCTTC
cdr3_aa: CSVVSAGGVYNEQFF

clone_size: NA
j_call: TRBJ1-1
v_call: TRBV6-2/TRBV6-3
d_call: NA
cdr3_nt: TGTGCCAGCAGTTACGGGGGGCTGTACACTGAAGCTTTCTTT
cdr3_aa: CASSYGGLYTEAFF

clone_size: few
j_call: TRBJ1-1
v_call: TRBV19
d_call: TRBD1
cdr3_nt: TGTGCCAGTAGTACCGGACAGGGGAACACTGAAGCTTTCTTT
cdr3_aa: CASSTGQGNTEAFF

clone_size: NA
j_call: TRBJ2-7
v_call: TRBV20-1
d_call: NA
cdr3_nt: TGCAGTGCTAGAGATCCCGCAGAGTACCCCTACGAGCAGTACTTC
cdr3_aa: CSARDPAEYPYEQYF

clone_size: NA
j_call: TRBJ2-5
v_call: TRBV7-2
d_call: TRBD2
cdr3_nt: TGTGCCAGCAGCTCCTACCCAGCGGGAGAAAGGACCCAGTACTTC
cdr3_aa: CASSSYPAGERTQYF

clone_size: NA
j_call: TRBJ2-7
v_call: TRBV6-2/TRBV6-3
d_call: NA
cdr3_nt: TGTGCCAGCATCGAAGCGTCCGGTTCCCCCTACGAGCAGTACTTC
cdr3_aa: CASIEASGSPYEQYF

clone_size: NA
j_call: TRBJ2-7
v_call: TRBV5-1
d_call: NA
cdr3_nt: TGTGCCAGCAGGGGACCGGTGGACCGAGCCTACGAGCAGTACTTC
cdr3_aa: CASRGPVDRAYEQYF

clone_size: NA
j_call: TRBJ2-7
v_call: TRBV28
d_call: NA
cdr3_nt: TGTGCCAGCAGTATTGTCGGGGAACACCTCTCCTACGAGCAGTACTTC
cdr3_aa: CASSIVGEHLSYEQYF

clone_size: NA
j_call: TRBJ2-2
v_call: TRBV11-3
d_call: NA
cdr3_nt: TGTGCCAGCAGCCCCAAGTCCCAATACTCGGGGGAGCTGTTTTTT
cdr3_aa: CASSPKSQYSGELFF

clone_size: NA
j_call: TRBJ2-1
v_call: TRBV30
d_call: NA
cdr3_nt: TGTGCCTGGAGCAGGGGGGCAGGGGGCAATGAGCAGTTCTTC
cdr3_aa: CAWSRGAGGNEQFF

clone_size: NA
j_call: TRBJ2-3
v_call: TRBV28
d_call: NA
cdr3_nt: TGTGCCAGCAGTCCACCGACAGCGAGCACAGATACGCAGTATTTT
cdr3_aa: CASSPPTASTDTQYF

clone_size: NA
j_call: TRBJ2-7
v_call: TRBV6-5
d_call: TRBD1
cdr3_nt: TGTGCCAGCCGTCGTTTCTGGGACAGACACTACGAGCAGTACTTC
cdr3_aa: CASRRFWDRHYEQYF

clone_size: NA
j_call: TRBJ1-5
v_call: TRBV7-9
d_call: TRBD1
cdr3_nt: TGTGCCAGCAGCTCCCGGGACAGGGGGCTTCAGCCCCAGCATTTT
cdr3_aa: CASSSRDRGLQPQHF

clone_size: NA
j_call: TRBJ1-1
v_call: TRBV4-3
d_call: NA
cdr3_nt: TGCGCCAGCAGCCAGGCCCTGGGGGAAGCCGGCACTGAAGCTTTCTTT
cdr3_aa: CASSQALGEAGTEAFF

clone_size: NA
j_call: TRBJ1-2
v_call: TRBV9
d_call: TRBD1
cdr3_nt: TGTGCCAGCAGCCCACCTTCTGACAGGGGTAACTATGGCTACACCTTC
cdr3_aa: CASSPPSDRGNYGYTF

clone_size: NA
j_call: TRBJ2-1
v_call: TRBV4-3
d_call: TRBD2
cdr3_nt: TGCGCCAGCAGCCAAGATGTCCAGCGGGAGGCCTACAATGAGCAGTTCTTC
cdr3_aa: CASSQDVQREAYNEQFF

clone_size: NA
j_call: TRBJ2-7
v_call: TRBV30
d_call: NA
cdr3_nt: TGTGCCTGGAGAGTGGCGGGCCTCTACGAGCAGTACTTC
cdr3_aa: CAWRVAGLYEQYF

clone_size: few
j_call: TRBJ2-3
v_call: TRBV7-2
d_call: NA
cdr3_nt: TGTGCCAGCAGCTTAGGGGCAGGACGGACAGATACGCAGTATTTT
cdr3_aa: CASSLGAGRTDTQYF

clone_size: NA
j_call: TRBJ1-2
v_call: TRBV4-3
d_call: NA
cdr3_nt: TGCGCCAGCAGCCAATCCTTCCGCGGGGCTGTCTATGGCTACACCTTC
cdr3_aa: CASSQSFRGAVYGYTF

clone_size: NA
j_call: TRBJ2-1
v_call: TRBV7-2
d_call: NA
cdr3_nt: TGTGCCAGCAGCCTCGACAGTGGTCCCTACAATGAGCAGTTCTTC
cdr3_aa: CASSLDSGPYNEQFF

clone_size: NA
j_call: TRBJ2-1
v_call: TRBV5-1
d_call: TRBD2
cdr3_nt: TGCGCCAGCAGCTGGACTAGCGGGGGGACTGAGCAGTTCTTC
cdr3_aa: CASSWTSGGTEQFF

clone_size: once
j_call: TRBJ2-1
v_call: TRBV6-5
d_call: TRBD2
cdr3_nt: TGTGCCAGCAGTTGGGGACTAGCGGGAGTCAGTGAGCAGTTCTTC
cdr3_aa: CASSWGLAGVSEQFF

clone_size: few
j_call: TRBJ2-1
v_call: TRBV24-1
d_call: NA
cdr3_nt: TGTGCCACCCGGGGCGGTAATGAGCAGTTCTTC
cdr3_aa: CATRGGNEQFF

clone_size: NA
j_call: TRBJ1-1
v_call: TRBV7-6
d_call: NA
cdr3_nt: TGTGCCAGCAGCTTAGTCGGTGCCATGAACACTGAAGCTTTCTTT
cdr3_aa: CASSLVGAMNTEAFF

clone_size: once
j_call: TRBJ2-2
v_call: TRBV7-6
d_call: TRBD2
cdr3_nt: TGTGCCAGCAGCTTAGAAGGACTAGCCGAGAACACCGGGGAGCTGTTTTTT
cdr3_aa: CASSLEGLAENTGELFF

clone_size: NA
j_call: TRBJ2-7
v_call: TRBV7-9
d_call: NA
cdr3_nt: TGTGCCAGCAGCCCCCGTCGAGGAGGGCTTAACTACGAGCAGTACTTC
cdr3_aa: CASSPRRGGLNYEQYF

clone_size: NA
j_call: TRBJ1-2
v_call: TRBV15
d_call: TRBD1
cdr3_nt: TGTGCCACCAGCAGGAAGACAGGGGATGGCTACACCTTC
cdr3_aa: CATSRKTGDGYTF

clone_size: NA
j_call: TRBJ2-1
v_call: TRBV27
d_call: NA
cdr3_nt: TGTGCCAGCAGTTTATCGAGCGGGCTATACAATGAGCAGTTCTTC
cdr3_aa: CASSLSSGLYNEQFF

clone_size: NA
j_call: TRBJ2-1
v_call: TRBV13
d_call: TRBD1
cdr3_nt: TGTGCCAGCAGCTCATCGCCGGGACAGAGAAATGAGCAGTTCTTC
cdr3_aa: CASSSSPGQRNEQFF

clone_size: NA
j_call: TRBJ1-2
v_call: TRBV19
d_call: NA
cdr3_nt: TGTGCCAGTAGTAGGGGTCACGGGGCTAACTATGGCTACACCTTC
cdr3_aa: CASSRGHGANYGYTF

clone_size: NA
j_call: TRBJ2-1
v_call: TRBV27
d_call: TRBD2
cdr3_nt: TGTGCCAGCTTCGCCGGGACTAGCTCCTACAATGAGCAGTTCTTC
cdr3_aa: CASFAGTSSYNEQFF

clone_size: NA
j_call: TRBJ2-7
v_call: TRBV4-1
d_call: NA
cdr3_nt: TGCGCCAGCAGCCCCCTACAGGGATTCTCCTACGAGCAGTACTTC
cdr3_aa: CASSPLQGFSYEQYF

clone_size: NA
j_call: TRBJ2-1
v_call: TRBV15
d_call: NA
cdr3_nt: TGTGCCACCAGCAGTTTGGTCCGCCCAAAGTACAATGAGCAGTTCTTC
cdr3_aa: CATSSLVRPKYNEQFF

clone_size: NA
j_call: TRBJ2-1
v_call: TRBV7-6
d_call: TRBD2
cdr3_nt: TGTGCCAGCAGCTCTAGCGGGTGGGGAGATGAGCAGTTCTTC
cdr3_aa: CASSSSGWGDEQFF

clone_size: NA
j_call: TRBJ2-6
v_call: TRBV7-2
d_call: NA
cdr3_nt: TGTGCCAGCAGCTTAGTAGGCGTCGGTCTGAACTCTGGGGCCAACGTCCTGACTTTC
cdr3_aa: CASSLVGVGLNSGANVLTF

clone_size: NA
j_call: TRBJ2-7
v_call: TRBV18
d_call: NA
cdr3_nt: TGTGCCAGCTCACTCAAGGGGTTCATGTTGACCTACGAGCAGTACTTC
cdr3_aa: CASSLKGFMLTYEQYF

clone_size: NA
j_call: TRBJ2-1
v_call: TRBV20-1
d_call: TRBD2
cdr3_nt: TGCAGTGCTAGAGATCCGAGGGTAGCGGGAGGGCTTGGTGAGCAGTTCTTC
cdr3_aa: CSARDPRVAGGLGEQFF

clone_size: NA
j_call: TRBJ2-5
v_call: TRBV13
d_call: NA
cdr3_nt: TGTGCCAGCAGCTTAAGGGTGGGTGGATTCCAAGAGACCCAGTACTTC
cdr3_aa: CASSLRVGGFQETQYF

clone_size: NA
j_call: TRBJ1-1
v_call: TRBV30
d_call: TRBD1
cdr3_nt: TGTGCCTGGAGTGTAAACAGGGGAACAAACACTGAAGCTTTCTTT
cdr3_aa: CAWSVNRGTNTEAFF

clone_size: NA
j_call: TRBJ2-3
v_call: TRBV27
d_call: NA
cdr3_nt: TGTGCCAGCAGTTTCGTTTCCAGCGATACGCAGTATTTT
cdr3_aa: CASSFVSSDTQYF

clone_size: NA
j_call: TRBJ2-3
v_call: TRBV12-3/TRBV12-4
d_call: TRBD2
cdr3_nt: TGTGCCAGCTGGGGACTAGCGGGAGGGGGGACAGATACGCAGTATTTT
cdr3_aa: CASWGLAGGGTDTQYF

clone_size: NA
j_call: TRBJ2-1
v_call: TRBV5-1
d_call: TRBD1
cdr3_nt: TGCGCCAGCAGGTACCGGGACAGCTCCTACAATGAGCAGTTCTTC
cdr3_aa: CASRYRDSSYNEQFF

clone_size: once
j_call: TRBJ2-5
v_call: TRBV9
d_call: NA
cdr3_nt: TGTGCCAGCAGCGAAACTCAGGGGAGGGAAGAGACCCAGTACTTC
cdr3_aa: CASSETQGREETQYF

clone_size: NA
j_call: TRBJ2-2
v_call: TRBV30
d_call: TRBD2
cdr3_nt: TGTGCCTGGAGTGAAACGGGAGGGGGGGAGCTGTTTTTT
cdr3_aa: CAWSETGGGELFF

clone_size: NA
j_call: TRBJ2-7
v_call: TRBV7-9
d_call: NA
cdr3_nt: TGTGCCAGCAGCCTCGTCCCCGGACCCCCCAGACAATACGAGCAGTACTTC
cdr3_aa: CASSLVPGPPRQYEQYF

clone_size: few
j_call: TRBJ2-6
v_call: TRBV27
d_call: NA
cdr3_nt: TGTGCCAGCAGTTTAGGTGGTCCGGGGGCCAACGTCCTGACTTTC
cdr3_aa: CASSLGGPGANVLTF

clone_size: NA
j_call: TRBJ2-1
v_call: TRBV15
d_call: TRBD2
cdr3_nt: TGTGCCACCAGCAACGTAGCGGGAGGGCCGGGTAATGAGCAGTTCTTC
cdr3_aa: CATSNVAGGPGNEQFF

clone_size: NA
j_call: TRBJ2-5
v_call: TRBV9
d_call: TRBD2
cdr3_nt: TGTGCCAGCAGCGTAGGCGGGAGCCAGAGGGAGACCCAGTACTTC
cdr3_aa: CASSVGGSQRETQYF

clone_size: NA
j_call: TRBJ2-1
v_call: TRBV5-6
d_call: NA
cdr3_nt: TGTGCCAGCAGCTTGGCGCAAGCGGGTTTTTACAATGAGCAGTTCTTC
cdr3_aa: CASSLAQAGFYNEQFF

clone_size: NA
j_call: TRBJ2-7
v_call: TRBV27
d_call: NA
cdr3_nt: TGTGCCAGCAGTTTATCGGGTCGCACGGAGCAGTACTTC
cdr3_aa: CASSLSGRTEQYF